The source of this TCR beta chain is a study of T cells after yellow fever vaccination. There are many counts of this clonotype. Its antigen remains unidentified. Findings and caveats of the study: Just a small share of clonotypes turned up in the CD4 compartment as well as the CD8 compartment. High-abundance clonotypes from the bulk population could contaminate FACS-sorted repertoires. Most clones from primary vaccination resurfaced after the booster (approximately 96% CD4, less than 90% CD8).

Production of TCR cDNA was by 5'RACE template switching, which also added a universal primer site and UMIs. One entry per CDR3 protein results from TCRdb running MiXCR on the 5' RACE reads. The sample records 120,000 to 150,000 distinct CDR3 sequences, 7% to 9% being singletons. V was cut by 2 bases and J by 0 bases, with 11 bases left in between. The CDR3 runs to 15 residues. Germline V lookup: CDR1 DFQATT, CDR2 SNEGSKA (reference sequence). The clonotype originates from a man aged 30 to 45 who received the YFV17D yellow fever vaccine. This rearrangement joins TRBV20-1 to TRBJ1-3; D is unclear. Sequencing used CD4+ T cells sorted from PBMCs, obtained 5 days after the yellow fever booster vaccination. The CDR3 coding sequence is TGCAGTGCTAGACCTCATGTACTCTCTGGAAACACCATATATTTT. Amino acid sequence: CSARPHVLSGNTIYF.